This T cell receptor (beta chain) was captured in a study of Ad26.COV2.S vaccination and SARS-CoV-2 variants. Study at large: Donor was assigned to the Ad26.COV2.S arm of trial COV1001. Study observations and caveats: Total T cell responses were possibly underestimated by TCR breadth and depth analyses. Considerable breadth of spike-specific CD8+ and CD4+ T cell responses has reportedly been documented following vaccination.

This clone was counted once. What it recognizes is unknown. This sample's treatment: some 20 received Ad26.COV2.S at low or high dose, single or two shots; about five received placebo; per-sample allocation not given. Collection of the samples took place on day 63 after the first injection of vaccine or placebo. Ad26.COV2.S expressed prefusion-stabilized spike from the original Wuhan strain. Clones were sequenced by immunoSEQ multiplex PCR, and TCRdb holds only the in-frame ones, with some missing. The sample shows more than 300,000 clones, approximately 90% of them seen only once. Trimming at V came to 4 bases and at J to 2 bases, leaving 10 bases not matched to a gene. The CDR3 spans 17 residues. Germline lookup yields CDR1 LNHDA and CDR2 SQIVND (reference sequence).

The sequence came from a person aged 18 to 59 who received the Ad26.COV2.S COVID-19 vaccine or a placebo. V and J are TRBV19 and TRBJ2-7, with 11 positions matching TRBD1. Specimen: peripheral blood, collected in a trial of Ad26.COV2.S vaccine versus placebo. The CDR3 DNA reads as TGTGCCAGTAGTAGACGCGGAGGGACAGGGGGGGCCTACGAGCAGTACTTC. Amino acid sequence: CASSRRGGTGGAYEQYF.